Shown below are 31 T cell receptor beta chains from a single sample sequenced in a study of shared clonotypes between healthy human individuals. The assay was immunoSEQ multiplex PCR, and TCRdb's table has in-frame clones only and misses some. The repertoire holds over a million clones, over 95% seen once, with roughly 1.2% in the top ten. Sequencing input: naive CD4+ T cells sorted from blood. As to subset: CD45RA+ positively selected. The source is a man aged 25 to 40 in good health.

This rearrangement joins TRBV5-8 to TRBJ2-4, with 7 nucleotides matching TRBD2. Germline V gives CDR1 SGHTS, CDR2 YDEGEE. The CDR3 runs to 17 residues. The V gene end was trimmed by 1 base and the J gene end by 3 bases; junction bases not matched to a gene: 10. CDR3: CASSLLTSKMNKNIQYF. DNA of the CDR3: TGTGCCAGCAGCTTGTTGACTAGCAAAATGAACAAAAACATTCAGTACTTC.

This chain joins TRBV7-2 and TRBJ2-3; D ambiguous. The CDR3 loop spans 15 amino acids. Trimming took 5 bases from V and 0 from J, leaving 12 bases between them. The germline V gene has CDR1 SGHTA and CDR2 FQGNSA. The CDR3 reads CASSAQASSTDTQYF. The CDR3 DNA reads TGTGCCAGCAGCGCCCAAGCGAGCAGCACAGATACGCAGTATTTT.

In regard to this clone: Given the absence of the conserved phenylalanine or tryptophan at the CDR3 end, a read error is likely. The DNA is left out, because the CDR3 cannot be placed on it with certainty; the CDR3 is given as TCRdb lists it. The chain recombines TRBV6-5 with TRBJ2-7; whether TRBD1, the table's D call, matches the DNA was not checked. With termini counted, the CDR3 has 11 amino acids. CDR1 is MNHEY, CDR2 SVGAGI, per germline. The CDR3 sequence is CASSYLGRGAC.

This chain links TRBV5-8 with TRBJ2-6, with 9 bases lining up with TRBD1. After removal of 2 bases from V and 2 bases from J, the junction contained 5 bases not matched to a gene. The CDR3 runs to 17 residues. Germline V gives CDR1 SGHTS, CDR2 YDEGEE. The CDR3 coding sequence is TGTGCCAGCAGCTTTGGGACAGGGTTGACTGGGGCCAACGTCCTGACTTTC. It codes for CASSFGTGLTGANVLTF.

The chain couples TRBV11-3 to TRBJ1-4, with 7 nucleotides matching TRBD1. The CDR3 extends over 15 amino acids. Trimming cost V 5 bases and J 6 bases; bases outside gene matches: 9. Germline CDR1 and CDR2: SGHNT and YENEEA. The CDR3 protein is CASSRRRGHDEKLFF. The CDR3 coding sequence is TGTGCCAGCAGCAGGCGAAGGGGGCACGATGAAAAACTGTTTTTT.

The gene calls are TRBV14 and TRBJ2-7, with D uncertain. Germline loops: CDR1 SGHDN, CDR2 FVKESK. This CDR3 is 12 amino acids long. V was pared by 1 base and J by 12 bases, with 13 bases between. Written as DNA, the CDR3 is TGTGCCAGCAGCCAAGCTCCACACCTTTGGTACTTC. Translation gives CASSQAPHLWYF.

The V and J genes are TRBV27 and TRBJ2-7; D assignment may be TRBD1 or TRBD2 (5 bases each). Germline V CDR1 and CDR2: MNHEY, SMNVEV (reference sequence). Deletions cut 8 bases from V and 2 bases from J, with 25 bases between. The CDR3 is made up of 17 amino acids. The DNA of the CDR3 is TGTGCCAGCGGATTCTTGTTTCGAGGGACGGCCCCCTACGAGCAGTACTTC. Translated: CASGFLFRGTAPYEQYF.

DNA of the CDR3: TGTGCCAGTAGCTCCGGGACAGGGAGAATCACTGAAGCTTTCTTT. This sequence encodes CASSSGTGRITEAFF. This sequence joins TRBV19 and TRBJ1-1, with 9 positions matching TRBD1. Germline V gene data show CDR1 as LNHDA and CDR2 as SQIVND (reference sequence). J was trimmed by 4 bases and V by 6 bases; bases with no gene match: 9. The CDR3 extends over 15 amino acids.

CDR3 loop: CASRTGFVDQPQHF. The CDR3 bases are TGTGCCAGCAGGACAGGGTTTGTTGATCAGCCCCAGCATTTT. The chain recombines TRBV19 with TRBJ1-5, with 8 nucleotides matching TRBD1. In germline, CDR1 is LNHDA, CDR2 SQIVND (reference sequence). Trimming cost V 9 bases and J 5 bases; bases outside gene matches: 9. This CDR3 has 14 amino acids.

V is TRBV5-5 and J is TRBJ1-1; D ambiguous. This CDR3 contains 18 residues. CDR1 and CDR2 from the germline V gene are SGHKS and YYEKEE (reference sequence). V lost 3 bases to trimming and J lost 4 bases, with 25 bases between them. CDR3 coding DNA: TGTGCCAGCAGCTCAGTGCTAAGAGACCCGTGGACCCCCACTGAAGCTTTCTTT. It translates to CASSSVLRDPWTPTEAFF.

The chain recombines TRBV6-1 with TRBJ2-1; D is unclear. The CDR3 is 15 residues long. V was clipped by 2 bases and J by 2 bases, with 10 bases between them. The germline gives CDR1 MNHNS, CDR2 SASEGT. CDR3 sequence (DNA): TGTGCCAGCAGTGAAAGAACAGTACCCTACAATGAGCAGTTCTTC. It encodes CASSERTVPYNEQFF.

The chain uses TRBV10-1 and TRBJ2-3; D is undetermined. The CDR3 is made up of 11 amino acids. V was trimmed by 8 bases and J by 5 bases, leaving 8 bases between them. Per the germline V gene, CDR1 is WNHNN and CDR2 is SYGVQD (reference sequence). The chain's CDR3 is CASPLGDTQYF. Written as DNA, the CDR3 is TGCGCCAGCCCCCTCGGAGATACGCAGTATTTT.

Points on this clone: The same CDR3 is also encoded by other DNA sequences in this sample. The gene calls are TRBV15 and TRBJ1-1, with 7 positions matching TRBD1. CDR1 and CDR2 (germline): LNHNV, YYDKDF (reference sequence). The J segment lost 1 base and the V segment lost 1 base, leaving 3 bases of the junction unmatched. This CDR3 comprises 15 residues. The CDR3 spells CATSRGDRGNTEAFF. The CDR3 DNA sequence: TGTGCCACCAGCAGAGGGGACAGAGGGAACACTGAAGCTTTCTTT.

The chain is built from TRBV6-1 and TRBJ2-3, with D perhaps matching TRBD2 (6 bases). The V and J ends lost 6 bases and 2 bases respectively, with 15 bases between them. Germline CDR1 and CDR2: MNHNS and SASEGT. The CDR3 consists of 15 residues. The CDR3 nucleotides read TGTGCCAGCAGCCTTAGCGGCCACCTCACAGATACGCAGTATTTT. The encoded protein is CASSLSGHLTDTQYF.

The CDR3 DNA sequence: TGTGCCAGCAGCTTATATTCCTCCTACGAGCAGTACTTC. It translates to CASSLYSSYEQYF. This chain joins TRBV5-6 and TRBJ2-5; D ambiguous. Matching the DNA end better, TRBJ2-7 makes the J call doubtful. CDR3 size: 13 residues. Germline values: CDR1 SGHDT, CDR2 YYEEEE.

The chain joins TRBV19 to TRBJ2-2; D tentatively reads TRBD1 or TRBD2 (5 bases each). V lost 5 bases and J 1 base, leaving 11 bases between the germline ends. The CDR3 runs 15 residues. The germline V gene encodes CDR1 LNHDA and CDR2 SQIVND (reference sequence). CDR3 protein: CASSRRDGNTGELFF. The CDR3 nucleotides read TGTGCCAGTAGTCGCCGGGACGGGAACACCGGGGAGCTGTTTTTT.

The V gene is TRBV9, the J gene TRBJ2-1; no definite D call. This CDR3 comprises 12 residues. The germline V gene has CDR1 SGDLS and CDR2 YYNGEE. With 3 bases removed from V and 5 bases from J, the gap between germline ends came to 6 bases. CDR3 sequence (DNA): TGTGCCAGCAGCGAACTAAACAATGAGCAGTTCTTC. Encoded protein: CASSELNNEQFF.

The chain carries TRBV5-6 and TRBJ2-5; D may be TRBD1 (6 bases). The ends were cut back, 1 base at V and 4 bases at J, with 14 bases in the middle. The CDR3 has 15 amino acids. The germline V gene has CDR1 SGHDT and CDR2 YYEEEE. The CDR3: CASSLYFTGRETQYF. CDR3 nucleotide sequence: TGTGCCAGCAGCTTGTATTTCACAGGGAGAGAGACCCAGTACTTC.

The V gene is TRBV4-1, the J gene TRBJ1-1, with TRBD1 as a possible D gene (6 bases). V was shortened by 10 bases and J by 6 bases, with 15 bases between the two germline ends. Germline values: CDR1 MGHRA, CDR2 YSYEKL. This CDR3 is 12 amino acids long. The CDR3 loop is CATSFGGAEAFF. The DNA of the CDR3 is TGCGCCACCTCGTTTGGGGGCGCTGAAGCTTTCTTT.

The genes are TRBV18 and TRBJ2-1; 7 bases fit TRBD1. CDR1 and CDR2 (germline): KGHSH, LQKENI. This CDR3 spans 14 amino acids. V dropped 6 bases and J dropped 4; count of bases not matched to a gene: 6. CDR3 amino acids: CASSLRQGYNEQFF. In DNA form, the CDR3 reads TGTGCCAGCTCGTTGCGACAGGGTTACAATGAGCAGTTCTTC.

The rearrangement joins TRBV7-2 to TRBJ2-7; the D is unclear. Germline V gives CDR1 SGHTA, CDR2 FQGNSA. The length of the CDR3 is 14 residues. Between the trimmed V and J ends, which lost 1 base and 3 bases, there was a span of 10 bases. The CDR3 sequence is CASSLDFWGYEQYF. Here the CDR3 DNA reads TGTGCCAGCAGCTTAGACTTTTGGGGCTACGAGCAGTACTTC.

The V and J genes are TRBV6-6 and TRBJ1-3; unclear D gene. The CDR3 totals 13 residues. Germline assignment: CDR1 MNHNY and CDR2 SVGAGI (reference sequence). V was clipped by 8 bases and J by 3 bases, with 11 bases between them. CDR3 residues: CASWRTSGNTIYF. In nucleotides, the CDR3 is TGTGCCAGCTGGCGGACTAGTGGAAACACCATATATTTT.

The count of this clone is one. V gene TRBV18 combines with J gene TRBJ2-7, with D possibly being TRBD2 (6 bases). The CDR3 is 15 amino acids. Trimming shortened V by 2 bases and J by 4 bases, and 15 bases separated the two germline ends. Germline V gives CDR1 KGHSH, CDR2 LQKENI. DNA of the CDR3: TGTGCCAGCTCACCAAGGGGCGGGACTCGGTACGAGCAGTACTTC. Translated: CASSPRGGTRYEQYF.

J is TRBJ1-1 and V is TRBV18; 8 bases fit TRBD1. Germline V gene data show CDR1 as KGHSH and CDR2 as LQKENI. V lost 1 base to trimming and J lost 4 bases; unmatched junction nucleotides: 14. The CDR3 has 18 amino acids. As DNA, the CDR3 is TGTGCCAGCTCACCACTCGATTTGACAGGGGTAGGAAGCACTGAAGCTTTCTTT. Translation gives CASSPLDLTGVGSTEAFF.

CDR3 protein: CASSSPGEQYF. As DNA, the CDR3 is TGTGCCAGCAGTTCCCCTGGCGAGCAGTACTTC. The J gene is TRBJ2-7, the V gene TRBV2; D is ambiguous. This CDR3 comprises 11 residues. V lost 5 bases, J lost 6 bases, and 8 bases lay in between. Germline V CDR1 and CDR2: SNHLY, FYNNEI.

On this clone itself: The junction differs from germline at one of its ends, possibly a read error. J is TRBJ2-7 and V is TRBV19; TRBD1 agrees at 7 bases. CDR1 and CDR2 from the germline V gene are LNHDA and SQIVND (reference sequence). This CDR3 comprises 13 residues. The CDR3 nucleotides are TGTGCCAGTAGTATTGAGGTACGGGACAGCGAAGATTTC. This gives the protein CASSIEVRDSEDF.

The chain recombines TRBV28 with TRBJ1-1, with 7 positions matching TRBD1. Germline lookup yields CDR1 MDHEN and CDR2 SYDVKM. The CDR3 has 13 residues. With 5 bases clipped from V and 10 bases from J, the junction kept 10 bases outside the gene matches. The chain's CDR3 is CASSLGTDIGAFF. For the CDR3, the DNA is TGTGCCAGCAGTCTTGGGACAGACATTGGAGCTTTCTTT.

The chain joins TRBV7-2 to TRBJ2-7; D gene uncertain. Trimming cost V 5 bases and J 0 bases, with 8 bases left between them. Germline V gives CDR1 SGHTA, CDR2 FQGNSA. The CDR3 loop spans 13 amino acids. The CDR3 loop reads CASSPVSSYEQYF. DNA for the CDR3: TGTGCCAGCAGCCCCGTCAGCTCCTACGAGCAGTACTTC.

The V and J genes are TRBV14 and TRBJ2-3, with 8 bases aligning to TRBD2. This CDR3 has 15 residues. Trimming cost V 5 bases and J 0 bases; bases outside gene matches: 4. CDR1 SGHDN and CDR2 FVKESK come from the germline V gene. CDR3 sequence reads: CASSGKRGSTDTQYF. In DNA, the CDR3 is TGTGCCAGCAGCGGGAAGCGGGGGAGCACAGATACGCAGTATTTT.

The chain joins TRBV18 to TRBJ2-1, with TRBD2 identical over 8 bases. With 3 bases clipped from V and 16 bases from J, the junction kept 17 bases outside the gene matches. CDR3 size: 15 residues. Per the germline V gene, CDR1 is KGHSH and CDR2 is LQKENI. Written as DNA, the CDR3 is TGTGCCAGCTCACCCCCAGCGGGAGACCGCCCGCAGTCATTCTTC. Protein product: CASSPPAGDRPQSFF.

The chain joins TRBV18 to TRBJ2-1, with 7 nucleotides matching TRBD2. The CDR3 length is 17 residues. V shed 3 bases and J 2 bases; nucleotides not matched to a gene: 10. From germline, CDR1 is KGHSH and CDR2 LQKENI. CDR3 in amino acids: CASSPSGFSSTYNEQFF. DNA of the CDR3: TGTGCCAGCTCACCTAGCGGGTTTAGTTCAACCTACAATGAGCAGTTCTTC. The full variable domain, in which reference TRBV18 and TRBJ2-1 provide the parts outside the CDR3, is NAGVMQNPRHLVRRRGQEARLRCSPMKGHSHVYWYRQLPEEGLKFMVYLQKENIIDESGMPKERFSAEFPKEGPSILRIQQVVRGDSAAYFCASSPSGFSSTYNEQFFGPGTRLTVL.